The 10 T cell receptor beta chains in this list originate from one sample, sequenced in a study of cytomegalovirus exposure and HLA in healthy donors. Primers for the PCR totalled 60 Vbeta and 13 Jbeta. Repertoires were generated with immunoSEQ multiplex PCR, while TCRdb's copy carries only in-frame clones and drops some. The sample records roughly 190,000 clones, 60% to 80% being singletons. Material: PBMCs. The receptors come from a woman in her twenties or thirties in good health and CMV-seropositive.

This chain links TRBV28 with TRBJ2-6; D call uncertain. Trimming left V 8 bases short and J 1 base short, with 15 bases between. This CDR3 has 16 amino acids. In germline, CDR1 is MDHEN, CDR2 SYDVKM. CDR3 bases: TGTGCCAGCGGAGAACTCGTGTCGTCTGGGGCCAACGTCCTGACTTTC. Amino acids: CASGELVSSGANVLTF.

V is TRBV7-3 and J is TRBJ2-1, with TRBD1 as a possible D gene (6 bases). V was clipped by 1 base and J by 4 bases, with 11 bases between them. Per the germline V gene, CDR1 is SGHTA and CDR2 is FQGTGA. CDR3 length equals 15 residues. CDR3 sequence (DNA): TGTGCCAGCAGCTTAATAGGGGGAGATTACAATGAGCAGTTCTTC. Its translation: CASSLIGGDYNEQFF.

This chain uses TRBV5-6 with TRBJ1-2; the D gene is possibly TRBD1 (5 bases). Trimming stripped 3 bases from V and 11 bases from J, with 14 bases between. CDR3 length: 12 amino acids. CDR1 is SGHDT, CDR2 YYEEEE, per germline. CDR3: CASSWDQRGYTF. Written as DNA, the CDR3 is TGTGCCAGCAGCTGGGACCAGCGGGGTTACACCTTC.

The chain links TRBV28 to TRBJ1-3; D is perhaps TRBD1 (5 bases). Trimming left V 3 bases short and J 4 bases short, with 13 bases between. Per the germline V gene, CDR1 is MDHEN and CDR2 is SYDVKM. The CDR3 extends over 15 amino acids. The CDR3 spells CASSFLGPTGNTIYF. The CDR3 DNA reads TGTGCCAGCAGTTTTTTGGGGCCCACCGGAAACACCATATATTTT.

CDR3 bases: TGCGCCAGCAGCTTGCGGGATCCCTACAATGAGCAGTTCTTC. Encoded protein: CASSLRDPYNEQFF. The chain has TRBV5-1 and TRBJ2-1; tentatively, D is TRBD2 (5 bases). The CDR3 runs to 14 residues. Germline CDR1 and CDR2: SGHRS and YFSETQ. V lost 1 base and J 2 bases, leaving 7 bases between the germline ends.

The rearrangement joins TRBV30 to TRBJ2-1; D perhaps matches TRBD1 (6 bases). The CDR3 loop spans 14 amino acids. CDR1 and CDR2 from the germline V gene are GTSNPN and SVGIG (reference sequence). V was clipped by 2 bases and J by 7 bases, with 15 bases between them. The CDR3 protein is CAWSPEQGMNEQFF. The CDR3 bases are TGTGCCTGGAGTCCGGAGCAGGGGATGAATGAGCAGTTCTTC.

The V gene is TRBV5-1, the J gene TRBJ2-3; 11 nucleotides align to TRBD1. V lost 5 bases to trimming and J lost 6 bases; unmatched junction nucleotides: 8. The germline gives CDR1 SGHRS, CDR2 YFSETQ. The CDR3 has 15 amino acids. The CDR3 nucleotides read TGCGCCAGCAGGTCAAGGACAGGGGGCTTTGATACGCAGTATTTT. Residues: CASRSRTGGFDTQYF.

This clone was recorded once. The rearrangement joins TRBV25-1 to TRBJ2-3; 7 bases agree with TRBD1. The CDR3 is made up of 16 amino acids. V shed 5 bases and J 2 bases; nucleotides not matched to a gene: 10. From germline, CDR1 is MGHDK and CDR2 SYGVNS. The CDR3 here is CASSSSGTAITDTQYF. CDR3 bases: TGTGCCAGCAGTTCCTCCGGGACAGCTATCACAGATACGCAGTATTTT.

A few counts support this clone. This rearrangement joins TRBV5-5 to TRBJ2-5; weak D call: TRBD2 (5 bases). The V and J ends lost 0 bases and 7 bases respectively, with 16 bases between them. The germline CDR1 and CDR2 sequences are SGHKS and YYEKEE (reference sequence). The CDR3 has 15 amino acids. The CDR3 reads CASSLGAGSAGTQYF. CDR3 DNA: TGTGCCAGCAGCTTGGGGGCGGGCTCGGCGGGGACCCAGTACTTC.

The chain links TRBV11-2 to TRBJ2-3; 8 bases align to TRBD2. Unmatched junction bases numbered 5, after V lost 4 bases and J lost 2 bases. The CDR3 totals 15 residues. CDR1 is SGHAT and CDR2 is FQNNGV in the germline V gene. The CDR3 loop reads CASSSTSAYTDTQYF. For the CDR3, the DNA is TGTGCCAGCAGCTCGACTAGCGCTTACACAGATACGCAGTATTTT.